These 17 T cell receptor beta chains were sequenced from one sample in a study of blood T cell repertoires in COVID-19. Sequenced by immunoSEQ multiplex PCR; TCRdb stores in-frame clones only, minus some. The table shows roughly 76,000 clones, with about 89% occurring only once. Sequenced input: PBMCs or T cells enriched from blood (not recorded which). These receptors were collected from a woman aged 50 to 60 with acute COVID-19.

This clone was found a few times. The J gene is TRBJ2-1, the V gene TRBV4-1, with TRBD2 identical over 7 bases. The CDR3 totals 15 residues. V was clipped by 3 bases and J by 4 bases; unmatched bases: 6. Germline V gene lookup returns CDR1 MGHRA and CDR2 YSYEKL. Here the CDR3 DNA reads TGCGCCAGCAGCCAGGGCGGGAGTCGGTACAATGAGCAGTTCTTC. Amino acid sequence: CASSQGGSRYNEQFF.

The V and J genes are TRBV5-4 and TRBJ1-2; D may be TRBD1 (5 bases). Trimming removed 0 bases at V and 0 bases at J, with 6 bases between. The germline V gene has CDR1 SGHNT and CDR2 YYREEE (reference sequence). The CDR3 is 14 amino acids. The CDR3 is CASSLDRTNYGYTF. The CDR3 nucleotides read TGTGCCAGCAGCTTGGACAGGACTAACTATGGCTACACCTTC. Variable domain in full (rest from reference TRBV5-4 and TRBJ1-2): ETGVTQSPTHLIKTRGQQVTLRCSSQSGHNTVSWYQQALGQGPQFIFQYYREEENGRGNFPPRFSGLQFPNYSSELNVNALELDDSALYLCASSLDRTNYGYTFGSGTRLTVV.

The rearrangement links TRBV9 to TRBJ1-3; the D is unclear. This CDR3 comprises 15 residues. In germline, CDR1 is SGDLS, CDR2 YYNGEE. V lost 3 bases, J lost 4 bases, and 14 bases lay in between. CDR3 residues: CASSEERLRGNTIYF. The CDR3 nucleotides read TGTGCCAGCAGCGAAGAGCGATTGAGGGGAAACACCATATATTTT.

This clone was counted a few times. The chain has TRBV7-9 and TRBJ2-3; tentative D call: TRBD2 (5 bases). The V end lost 5 bases, the J end lost 5 bases, and 14 bases lay between the germline ends. CDR1 and CDR2 from the germline V gene are SEHNR and FQNEAQ (reference sequence). The CDR3 totals 14 residues. The CDR3 sequence: CASSDGAVRDTQYF. CDR3 bases: TGTGCCAGCAGCGACGGAGCGGTTAGAGATACGCAGTATTTT. The variable domain in full, completed from reference TRBV7-9 and TRBJ2-3, reads DTGVSQNPRHKITKRGQNVTFRCDPISEHNRLYWYRQTLGQGPEFLTYFQNEAQLEKSRLLSDRFSAERPKGSFSTLEIQRTEQGDSAMYLCASSDGAVRDTQYFGPGTRLTVL.

The chain combines TRBV6-2 or TRBV6-3 with TRBJ2-3, with 11 positions matching TRBD2. V lost 4 bases to trimming and J lost 2 bases; unmatched junction nucleotides: 8. The germline V gene has CDR1 MNHEY and CDR2 SVGEGT. The CDR3 runs 17 residues. The CDR3: CASSSGTSGKPTDTQYF. The CDR3 DNA sequence: TGTGCCAGCAGTTCCGGGACTAGCGGCAAACCCACAGATACGCAGTATTTT.

V and J are TRBV11-3 and TRBJ1-2; no clear D. Per germline, CDR1 SGHNT and CDR2 YENEEA. The ends were cut back, 4 bases at V and 8 bases at J, with 17 bases in the middle. This CDR3 contains 14 residues. The CDR3: CASSSVKGEPGYTF. The CDR3 region has the DNA TGTGCCAGCAGCTCCGTAAAGGGAGAACCAGGCTACACCTTC.

CDR3 coding DNA: TGTGCCAGCAGTGTGGGGCCCTACAATGAGCAGTTCTTC. Encoded protein: CASSVGPYNEQFF. The chain couples TRBV2 to TRBJ2-1, with D maybe TRBD1 (5 bases). The CDR3 is 13 amino acids. V shed 4 bases and J shed 2 bases, with 6 bases lying between them. The V gene's germline CDR1 is SNHLY and CDR2 FYNNEI.

V is TRBV3-1 (or the pseudogene TRBV3-2) and J is TRBJ2-7; TRBD1 agrees at 10 bases. The CDR3 length is 16 residues. The V gene's germline CDR1 is LGHDT and CDR2 YNNKEL (reference sequence). V lost 0 bases and J lost 2; bases outside the gene matches: 4. Here the CDR3 DNA reads TGTGCCAGCAGCCAAGAATGGACAGGGGGACCCTACGAGCAGTACTTC. The encoded protein is CASSQEWTGGPYEQYF.

The chain links TRBV7-3 to TRBJ2-5; D is perhaps TRBD1 (6 bases). Per germline, CDR1 SGHTA and CDR2 FQGTGA. Trimming removed 3 bases from V and 4 bases from J, with 18 bases in between. The CDR3 length is 16 residues. The CDR3 spells CASSLGPQGFGETQYF. For the CDR3, the DNA is TGTGCCAGCAGCTTGGGTCCACAGGGATTCGGAGAGACCCAGTACTTC.

V usage is TRBV24-1 and J usage is TRBJ2-2; TRBD1 is a possible D gene (6 bases). Trimming shortened V by 0 bases and J by 4 bases, and 8 bases separated the two germline ends. Germline lookup yields CDR1 KGHDR and CDR2 SFDVKD. CDR3 size: 15 residues. CDR3 sequence: CATSDLQDSTGELFF. Here the CDR3 DNA reads TGTGCCACCAGTGATTTGCAGGACAGCACCGGGGAGCTGTTTTTT.

The chain carries TRBV7-2 and TRBJ1-5, with a tentative D call TRBD1 (6 bases). The germline V gene encodes CDR1 SGHTA and CDR2 FQGNSA. Trimming cost V 1 base and J 2 bases, with 12 bases left between them. The CDR3 totals 16 residues. In DNA form, the CDR3 reads TGTGCCAGCAGCTTAGACGCCAGGGGCGGCAATCAGCCCCAGCATTTT. Encoded protein: CASSLDARGGNQPQHF.

The chain carries TRBV7-6 and TRBJ2-3, with TRBD2 matching 7 bases. The junction had 17 bases not matched to a gene; V was cut back by 5 bases and J by 9 bases. Germline CDR1 is SGHVS and CDR2 is FNYEAQ. This CDR3 is built from 16 residues. The CDR3 DNA follows: TGTGCCAGCAGCCAAAACGCGGGGGAGGCACAAGGGACGCAGTATTTT. Its protein is CASSQNAGEAQGTQYF.

The chain combines TRBV10-3 with TRBJ1-2; no firm D call. In germline, CDR1 is ENHRY, CDR2 SYGVKD. This CDR3 region has 14 residues. V lost 5 bases and J lost 3, with 13 bases in between. The CDR3 bases are TGTGCCATCAGTAAGGCTAGCCAGGACTATGGCTACACCTTC. Translation: CAISKASQDYGYTF.

The chain links TRBV4-2 to TRBJ1-1; maybe TRBD1 (5 bases). Trimming left V 0 bases short and J 4 bases short, with 9 bases between. Looked up from germline, CDR1 is LGHNA and CDR2 is YNFKEQ. There are 14 residues in the CDR3. The CDR3 is CASSQDLGGTEAFF. CDR3 DNA sequence: TGTGCCAGCAGCCAAGATTTGGGGGGCACTGAAGCTTTCTTT.

The rearrangement links TRBV19 to TRBJ1-2, with D possibly TRBD1 on 6 matching bases. The germline CDR1 and CDR2 sequences are LNHDA and SQIVND (reference sequence). This CDR3 spans 16 amino acids. Trimming removed 3 bases from V and 2 bases from J, with 16 bases in between. Here the CDR3 reads CASSIAMRTENYGYTF. The CDR3, as DNA: TGTGCCAGTAGTATCGCTATGCGGACAGAAAACTATGGCTACACCTTC.

This clone showed up just once. The genes are TRBV4-1 and TRBJ1-3; no definite D call. CDR3 length equals 17 residues. Trimming stripped 1 base from V and 0 bases from J, with 13 bases between. The germline CDR1 and CDR2 sequences are MGHRA and YSYEKL. This chain's CDR3 is CASSQAFAQDSGNTIYF. The CDR3, as DNA: TGCGCCAGCAGCCAAGCGTTCGCCCAGGACTCTGGAAACACCATATATTTT.

The V gene is TRBV11-2, the J gene TRBJ2-1, with TRBD2 identical over 11 bases. CDR3 length: 14 residues. The V gene end was trimmed by 1 base and the J gene end by 11 bases; junction bases not matched to a gene: 4. The V gene's germline CDR1 is SGHAT and CDR2 FQNNGV. The CDR3 coding sequence is TGTGCCAGCAGCTTAGTAATAGCGGGAGGGCAGCAGTTCTTC. This encodes CASSLVIAGGQQFF.